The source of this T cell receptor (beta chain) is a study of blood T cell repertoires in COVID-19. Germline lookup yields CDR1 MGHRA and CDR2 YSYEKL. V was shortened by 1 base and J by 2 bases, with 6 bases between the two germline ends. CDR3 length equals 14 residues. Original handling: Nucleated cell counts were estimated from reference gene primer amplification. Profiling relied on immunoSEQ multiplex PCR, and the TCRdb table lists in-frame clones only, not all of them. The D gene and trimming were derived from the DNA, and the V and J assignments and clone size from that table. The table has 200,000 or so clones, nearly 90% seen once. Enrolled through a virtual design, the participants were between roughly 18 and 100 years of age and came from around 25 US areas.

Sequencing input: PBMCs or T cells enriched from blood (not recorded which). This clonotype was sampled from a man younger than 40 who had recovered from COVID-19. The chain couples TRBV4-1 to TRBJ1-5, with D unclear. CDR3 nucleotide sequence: TGCGCCAGCAGCCAAGCGGAGGGCAATCAGCCCCAGCATTTT. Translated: CASSQAEGNQPQHF.